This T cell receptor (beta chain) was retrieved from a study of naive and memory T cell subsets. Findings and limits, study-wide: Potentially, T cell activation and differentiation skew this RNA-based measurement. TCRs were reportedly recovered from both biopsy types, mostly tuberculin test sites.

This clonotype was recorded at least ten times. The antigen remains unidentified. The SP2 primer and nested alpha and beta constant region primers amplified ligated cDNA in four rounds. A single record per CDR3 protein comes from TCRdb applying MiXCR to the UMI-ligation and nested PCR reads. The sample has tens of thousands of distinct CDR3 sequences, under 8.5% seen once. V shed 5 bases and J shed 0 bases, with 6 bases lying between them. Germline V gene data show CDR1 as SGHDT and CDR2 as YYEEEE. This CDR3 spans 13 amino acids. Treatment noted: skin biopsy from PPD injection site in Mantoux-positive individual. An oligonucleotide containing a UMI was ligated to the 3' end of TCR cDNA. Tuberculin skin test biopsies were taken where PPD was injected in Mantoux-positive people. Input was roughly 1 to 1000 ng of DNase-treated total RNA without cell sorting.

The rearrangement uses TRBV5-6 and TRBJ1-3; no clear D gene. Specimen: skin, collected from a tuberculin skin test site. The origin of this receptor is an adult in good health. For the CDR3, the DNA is TGTGCCAGCAGAACCCCCTCTGGAAACACCATATATTTT. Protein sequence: CASRTPSGNTIYF.